This T cell receptor (beta chain) was documented in a study of PD-1 blockade in classical Hodgkin lymphoma. Study-wide points: By cycle point C4D1, TCR diversity had risen significantly in CD4+ cells (but not CD8+ cells).

Patients all relapsed after autologous stem cell transplantation, and there was variation in brentuximab vedotin exposure. Only in-frame clones appear in the TCRdb table, and some are missing; sequencing was by immunoSEQ multiplex PCR. This table has about 110,000 clones, about 88% appearing once. About this clone itself: Its antigen remains unidentified.

V was pared by 5 bases and J by 10 bases, with 18 bases between. The CDR3 totals 14 residues. Germline loops: CDR1 SGHTA, CDR2 FQGNSA. This rearrangement joins TRBV7-2 to TRBJ2-1; D tentatively fits TRBD1 or TRBD2 (5 bases each). This specimen consisted of peripheral blood mononuclear cells (PBMCs), obtained before the second cycle of nivolumab. The TCR comes from a human donor with classical Hodgkin lymphoma. The CDR3: CASSLTRVRGEQFF. DNA for the CDR3: TGTGCCAGCAGCCTTACTAGGGTACGGGGCGAGCAGTTCTTC.